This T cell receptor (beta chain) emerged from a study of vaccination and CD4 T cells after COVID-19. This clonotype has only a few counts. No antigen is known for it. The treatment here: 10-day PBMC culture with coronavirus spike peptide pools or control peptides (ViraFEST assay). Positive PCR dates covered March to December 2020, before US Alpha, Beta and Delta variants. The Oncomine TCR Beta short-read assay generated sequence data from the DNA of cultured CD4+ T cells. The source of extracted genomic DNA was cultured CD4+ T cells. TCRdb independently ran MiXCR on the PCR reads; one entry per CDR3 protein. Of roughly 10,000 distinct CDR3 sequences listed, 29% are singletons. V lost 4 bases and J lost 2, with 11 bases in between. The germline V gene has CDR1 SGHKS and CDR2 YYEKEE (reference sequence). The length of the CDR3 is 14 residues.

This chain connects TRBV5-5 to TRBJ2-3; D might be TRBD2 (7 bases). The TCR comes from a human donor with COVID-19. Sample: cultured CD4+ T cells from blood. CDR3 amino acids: CASSRGGDTDTQYF. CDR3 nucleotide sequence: TGTGCCAGCAGCAGGGGGGGAGACACAGATACGCAGTATTTT.